Presented here are 13 T cell receptor beta chains from one specimen sequenced in a study of T cells after yellow fever vaccination (dated by TCRdb to 2018 to 2020). Per the publication, the treatment or condition label means: live attenuated yellow fever vaccine strain. The method behind the library was 5' RACE. The sample was run on an Illumina HiSeq 2500. TCRdb trimmed the raw reads at Q25, called clones with MiXCR and kept productive beta chains. Rows with one shared CDR3 protein collapse into an entry with the most common genes and DNA. Here the sample has approximately 510,000 distinct CDR3 sequences; just over 20% occur a single time. The biggest ten clones account for roughly 16% of the sample. The sample in question was PBMCs, obtained around 3 weeks after the first yellow fever vaccination. These receptors were taken from a man in his late teens or twenties who received the YFV17D yellow fever vaccine.

This clonotype was counted only a few times. V and J are TRBV7-8 and TRBJ2-7; 7 nucleotides agree with TRBD2. Germline V gene data show CDR1 as SGHVS and CDR2 as FQNEAQ. The V and J ends lost 7 bases and 0 bases, in that order; junction bases with no gene match: 21. The length of the CDR3 is 19 residues. CDR3 amino acids: CASTASGTTILGSSYEQYF. The CDR3 coding sequence is TGTGCCAGCACGGCTAGCGGAACGACAATCTTAGGGAGCTCCTACGAGCAGTACTTC.

The V and J genes are TRBV4-1 and TRBJ2-7, with TRBD2 as a possible D gene (7 bases). The germline V gene encodes CDR1 MGHRA and CDR2 YSYEKL. Trimming removed 4 bases from V and 5 bases from J, with 15 bases in between. This CDR3 region has 14 residues. The DNA of the CDR3 is TGCGCCAGCAGCCCCCTGGCGGGGGCCAACGAGCAGTACTTC. It yields the protein CASSPLAGANEQYF.

The rearrangement links TRBV10-2 to TRBJ2-5; 12 nucleotides agree with TRBD2. The CDR3 consists of 14 residues. Looked up from germline, CDR1 is WSHSY and CDR2 is SAAADI. The V and J ends lost 8 bases and 4 bases, in that order; junction bases with no gene match: 5. In DNA, the CDR3 is TGCGCCAGCGGGCTAGCGGGGGGGCGAGAGACCCAGTACTTC. This gives the protein CASGLAGGRETQYF.

The chain joins TRBV9 to TRBJ2-2; 9 nucleotides line up with TRBD2. Germline V gene data show CDR1 as SGDLS and CDR2 as YYNGEE. J gave up 4 bases and V 3 bases, and 4 bases lay outside the gene matches. The CDR3 is 15 residues long. CDR3 in DNA: TGTGCCAGCAGCGAGCTAGCGGGGATCACCGGGGAGCTGTTTTTT. Residues: CASSELAGITGELFF. Full variable domain (remainder filled in from reference TRBV9 and TRBJ2-2): DSGVTQTPKHLITATGQRVTLRCSPRSGDLSVYWYQQSLDQGLQFLIQYYNGEERAKGNILERFSAQQFPDLHSELNLSSLELGDSALYFCASSELAGITGELFFGEGSRLTVL.

The chain employs TRBV29-1 and TRBJ1-2; no clear D. The CDR3 is 13 residues long. V was shortened by 2 bases and J by 6 bases, with 13 bases between the two germline ends. Germline V gives CDR1 SQVTM, CDR2 ANQGSEA. CDR3 sequence reads: CSVERAGKDGYTF. The CDR3 bases are TGCAGCGTTGAACGCGCAGGCAAGGATGGCTACACCTTC.

This rearrangement joins TRBV6-1 to TRBJ2-3; 8 bases line up with TRBD2. V was pared by 6 bases and J by 4 bases, with 6 bases of the junction left unmatched. This CDR3 is built from 14 residues. The germline CDR1 and CDR2 sequences are MNHNS and SASEGT. CDR3 in amino acids: CASSITSGSDTQYF. Here the CDR3 DNA reads TGTGCCAGCAGCATAACTAGCGGATCAGATACGCAGTATTTT.

The V gene is TRBV4-1, the J gene TRBJ1-3; 8 bases line up with TRBD1. J was trimmed by 8 bases and V by 1 base; bases with no gene match: 7. Germline CDR1 and CDR2: MGHRA and YSYEKL. This CDR3 comprises 15 residues. The CDR3 spells CASSQVQGAMDTIYF. For the CDR3, the DNA is TGCGCCAGCAGCCAAGTTCAGGGGGCGATGGACACCATATATTTT.

This clonotype has only a few counts. The chain carries TRBV27 and TRBJ2-7; D might be TRBD1 (6 bases). The CDR3 sequence is 14 residues long. V was cut by 4 bases and J by 12 bases, with 22 bases left in between. CDR1 and CDR2 from the germline V gene are MNHEY and SMNVEV (reference sequence). The CDR3 DNA reads as TGTGCCAGCAGTTCGAGACAGGTTAATCAGGTTTTGTACTTC. Amino acid sequence: CASSSRQVNQVLYF.

This chain connects TRBV13 to TRBJ1-6, with 7 bases fitting TRBD1. With 0 bases clipped from V and 17 bases from J, the junction kept 10 bases outside the gene matches. The CDR3 is made up of 14 amino acids. Per the germline V gene, CDR1 is PRHDT and CDR2 is FYEKMQ (reference sequence). The CDR3 protein is CASSLGNSGQSIHF. The DNA for the CDR3 is TGTGCCAGCAGCTTAGGGAACTCGGGACAGTCGATCCACTTT.

This clonotype was detected only a few times. J is TRBJ2-7 and V is TRBV6-2 or TRBV6-3; 7 bases are shared with TRBD1. V was clipped by 5 bases and J by 9 bases; unmatched bases: 4. The CDR3 sequence is 11 residues long. Germline-derived CDR1 and CDR2 are MNHEY and SVGEGT. This CDR3 reads CASSADRRQYV. The CDR3 bases are TGTGCCAGCAGTGCGGACAGGCGGCAGTACGTC.

V gene TRBV6-2 or TRBV6-3 combines with J gene TRBJ2-7, with TRBD2 identical over 9 bases. Germline-derived CDR1 and CDR2 are MNHEY and SVGEGT. CDR3 length: 15 amino acids. V trimming: 2 bases; J trimming: 4 bases; junction bases outside the gene matches: 6. CDR3 nucleotides: TGTGCCAGCAGTTACGTGGCTAGCGGGGCTTACGAGCAGTACTTC. Translation: CASSYVASGAYEQYF.

This clonotype has more than one count but fewer than ten. This sequence joins TRBV4-3 and TRBJ2-1; 7 positions match TRBD2. Unmatched junction bases numbered 5, after V lost 3 bases and J lost 0 bases. Germline assignment: CDR1 LGHNA and CDR2 YSLEER. The CDR3 has 16 residues. The CDR3 DNA follows: TGCGCCAGCAGCCAGCTCGGGGGGTCCTCCTACAATGAGCAGTTCTTC. Translation gives CASSQLGGSSYNEQFF.

The rearrangement joins TRBV30 to TRBJ1-2; D is undetermined. The germline gives CDR1 GTSNPN, CDR2 SVGIG (reference sequence). Trimming pared 4 bases from V and 8 bases from J, leaving 17 bases between. The CDR3 contains 13 residues. The CDR3 loop is CAWTPGDQGGYTF. The CDR3 nucleotides read TGTGCCTGGACCCCGGGAGACCAAGGAGGCTACACCTTC. Complete variable domain (other parts from reference TRBV30 and TRBJ1-2): SQTIHQWPATLVQPVGSPLSLECTVEGTSNPNLYWYRQAAGRGLQLLFYSVGIGQISSEVPQNLSASRPQDRQFILSSKKLLLSDSGFYLCAWTPGDQGGYTFGSGTRLTVV.